One sample yielded the 17 T cell receptor beta chains listed below, sequenced in a study of blood T cell repertoires in COVID-19. Clones were read by immunoSEQ multiplex PCR, and TCRdb kept only the in-frame ones, dropping some. This sample carries 80,000 to 90,000 clones, 65% to 90% of them seen once, and the ten largest clones take 1.2%. Sequencing was done on a sample of peripheral blood. All receptors derive from a man at least 80 years old with active or convalescent COVID-19.

The chain carries TRBV11-3 and TRBJ2-7; D call uncertain. Trimming left V 1 base short and J 3 bases short, with 16 bases between. Germline assignment: CDR1 SGHNT and CDR2 YENEEA. The CDR3 covers 16 residues. The CDR3 region is CASSLGRWADGYEQYF. In DNA form, the CDR3 reads TGTGCCAGCAGCTTAGGACGGTGGGCCGACGGCTACGAGCAGTACTTC. The full variable domain, completed using reference TRBV11-3 and TRBJ2-7, is EAGVVQSPRYKIIEKKQPVAFWCNPISGHNTLYWYLQNLGQGPELLIRYENEEAVDDSQLPKDRFSAERLKGVDSTLKIQPAELGDSAVYLCASSLGRWADGYEQYFGPGTRLTVT.

The sample holds a few counts of this clone. The J gene is TRBJ2-5, the V gene TRBV6-6, with D maybe TRBD1 (5 bases). V was pared by 7 bases and J by 5 bases, with 11 bases between. There are 12 residues in the CDR3. Germline V gives CDR1 MNHNY, CDR2 SVGAGI (reference sequence). The CDR3 reads CASKKGMETQYF. The CDR3 region has the DNA TGTGCCAGCAAAAAGGGGATGGAGACCCAGTACTTC.

This chain links TRBV28 with TRBJ1-1; perhaps TRBD1 as D (6 bases). The V end was cut by 3 bases, the J end by 11 bases, with 13 bases between. The V gene's germline CDR1 is MDHEN and CDR2 SYDVKM. This CDR3 has 12 residues. The CDR3 reads CASSFPAGEAFF. The CDR3, as DNA: TGTGCCAGCAGTTTTCCGGCAGGGGAGGCTTTCTTT.

This chain joins TRBV19 and TRBJ2-3, with TRBD2 identical over 8 bases. Germline CDR1 and CDR2: LNHDA and SQIVND (reference sequence). J lost 4 bases, V lost 5 bases, and 8 bases had no gene match. This CDR3 is built from 15 residues. The CDR3 sequence is CASSAPPGGSDTQYF. The CDR3 DNA sequence: TGTGCCAGTAGTGCCCCGCCGGGAGGGTCAGATACGCAGTATTTT.

V is TRBV11-2 and J is TRBJ2-7; TRBD1 might be the D (6 bases). The CDR3 consists of 15 residues. Trimming cost V 1 base and J 4 bases, with 14 bases left between them. CDR1 and CDR2 (germline): SGHAT, FQNNGV. The CDR3 DNA is TGTGCCAGCAGCTTAGTTGCACAGGGTGGGTACGAGCAGTACTTC. It is translated as CASSLVAQGGYEQYF.

This clone was picked up a small number of times. V is TRBV28 and J is TRBJ2-1; 7 bases map to TRBD2. The CDR3 loop spans 12 amino acids. The germline CDR1 and CDR2 sequences are MDHEN and SYDVKM. V was clipped by 5 bases and J by 8 bases; unmatched bases: 3. The CDR3 nucleotides are TGTGCCAGCAGTCGGGGGGACTATGAGCAGTTCTTC. Translating it yields CASSRGDYEQFF.

V and J are TRBV4-1 and TRBJ2-7; TRBD2 agrees at 8 bases. CDR1 and CDR2 from the germline V gene are MGHRA and YSYEKL. The CDR3 covers 16 residues. V was clipped by 0 bases and J by 6 bases; unmatched bases: 10. This CDR3 reads CASSQDRSGRTGEQYF. The CDR3 region has the DNA TGCGCCAGCAGCCAAGATAGGAGCGGGAGAACTGGCGAGCAGTACTTC.

The sample holds a few counts of this clone. The chain couples TRBV5-6 to TRBJ2-7, with 10 positions matching TRBD1. The CDR3 consists of 16 residues. V trimming: 4 bases; J trimming: 3 bases; junction bases outside the gene matches: 10. Germline values: CDR1 SGHDT, CDR2 YYEEEE. Here the CDR3 reads CASSLYGTGVVYEQYF. In DNA form, the CDR3 reads TGTGCCAGCAGCCTCTACGGGACAGGGGTTGTCTACGAGCAGTACTTC.

V gene TRBV10-3 combines with J gene TRBJ2-1, with TRBD2 matching over 10 bases. This CDR3 contains 18 residues. Germline CDR1 and CDR2: ENHRY and SYGVKD. J gave up 4 bases and V 3 bases, and 12 bases lay outside the gene matches. The CDR3 DNA reads as TGTGCCATCAGTGACGCTTCGGCTAGCGGGAGAAAGTACAATGAGCAGTTCTTC. The encoded protein is CAISDASASGRKYNEQFF.

The chain links TRBV30 to TRBJ1-5, with 9 bases that match TRBD1. Trimming took 4 bases from V and 2 from J; bases not matched to a gene: 0. The CDR3 sequence is 13 residues long. CDR1 and CDR2 (germline): GTSNPN, SVGIG (reference sequence). Written as DNA, the CDR3 is TGTGCCTGGAACAGGGGGCGCAATCAGCCCCAGCATTTT. Translating it yields CAWNRGRNQPQHF.

The rearrangement uses TRBV7-2 and TRBJ1-2, with a tentative D call TRBD1 (5 bases). Trimming left V 6 bases short and J 0 bases short, with 17 bases between. CDR1 is SGHTA, CDR2 FQGNSA, per germline. CDR3 size: 16 residues. CDR3 in amino acids: CASSPRGGYTNYGYTF. CDR3 DNA sequence: TGTGCCAGCAGTCCCCGCGGGGGATACACTAACTATGGCTACACCTTC.

In this sample, this clone turned up once. This chain links TRBV4-2 with TRBJ1-5, with D tentatively TRBD1 (6 bases). From germline, CDR1 is LGHNA and CDR2 YNFKEQ. The V and J ends lost 5 bases and 2 bases respectively, with 10 bases between them. The CDR3 length is 14 residues. The CDR3 reads CASSSGGGNQPQHF. In DNA form, the CDR3 reads TGTGCCAGCAGCTCGGGGGGCGGCAATCAGCCCCAGCATTTT.

The chain links TRBV18 to TRBJ1-1; D remains ambiguous. Germline V gene sequence: CDR1 KGHSH, CDR2 LQKENI. The CDR3 totals 14 residues. The V end lost 3 bases, the J end lost 5 bases, and 13 bases lay between the germline ends. The chain's CDR3 is CASSPPAPRTEAFF. CDR3 nucleotides: TGTGCCAGCTCACCCCCCGCTCCCCGGACTGAAGCTTTCTTT. Together with reference TRBV18 and TRBJ1-1, the CDR3 gives the full variable domain: NAGVMQNPRHLVRRRGQEARLRCSPMKGHSHVYWYRQLPEEGLKFMVYLQKENIIDESGMPKERFSAEFPKEGPSILRIQQVVRGDSAAYFCASSPPAPRTEAFFGQGTRLTVV.

The chain is built from TRBV15 and TRBJ2-2; TRBD2 aligns across 10 bases. This CDR3 is 15 amino acids long. Trimming removed 1 base from V and 5 bases from J; junction bases left unmatched: 1. Germline V gene lookup returns CDR1 LNHNV and CDR2 YYDKDF (reference sequence). CDR3 nucleotides: TGTGCCACCAGCAGAGGAGCGGGAGGGACCGGGGAGCTGTTTTTT. It specifies CATSRGAGGTGELFF. Supplemented by reference TRBV15 and TRBJ2-2, the full variable domain reads DAMVIQNPRYQVTQFGKPVTLSCSQTLNHNVMYWYQQKSSQAPKLLFHYYDKDFNNEADTPDNFQSRRPNTSFCFLDIRSPGLGDTAMYLCATSRGAGGTGELFFGEGSRLTVL.

The rearrangement uses TRBV3-1 (or the pseudogene TRBV3-2) and TRBJ2-1; TRBD2 matches 12 bases. V was pared by 6 bases and J by 10 bases, with 10 bases of the junction left unmatched. Germline V gene data show CDR1 as LGHDT and CDR2 as YNNKEL (reference sequence). The CDR3 loop spans 15 amino acids. DNA of the CDR3: TGTGCCAGCAGTCCACCGGGACTAGCGGGTATCGAGCAGTTCTTC. This gives the protein CASSPPGLAGIEQFF.

The chain carries TRBV19 and TRBJ2-7; perhaps TRBD1 as D (6 bases). Germline-derived CDR1 and CDR2 are LNHDA and SQIVND (reference sequence). V lost 5 bases to trimming and J lost 6 bases, with 11 bases between them. The CDR3 is 12 amino acids. The CDR3 DNA reads TGTGCCAGTAGTGCCTACAGGGCCGAGCAGTACTTC. Translating it yields CASSAYRAEQYF.

V and J are TRBV7-3 and TRBJ2-4; possibly TRBD2 for D (7 bases). CDR3 length equals 16 residues. CDR1 is SGHTA and CDR2 is FQGTGA in the germline V gene. The germline V and J ends were trimmed by 2 bases and 2 bases, with 13 bases remaining between them. As DNA, the CDR3 is TGTGCCAGCAGCTTAGTAGGCGGGGGCACCAAAAACATTCAGTACTTC. The encoded protein is CASSLVGGGTKNIQYF.